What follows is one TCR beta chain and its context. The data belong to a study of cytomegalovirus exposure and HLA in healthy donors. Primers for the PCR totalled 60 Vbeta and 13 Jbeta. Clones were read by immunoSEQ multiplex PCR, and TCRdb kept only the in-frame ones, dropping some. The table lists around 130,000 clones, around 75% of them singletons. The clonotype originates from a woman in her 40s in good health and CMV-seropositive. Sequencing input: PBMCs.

CDR3 sequence: CASKNVAGESGELFF. The DNA of the CDR3 is TGTGCCAGCAAAAATGTAGCAGGGGAGTCCGGGGAGCTGTTTTTT. V gene TRBV2 combines with J gene TRBJ2-2, with a tentative D call TRBD1 (6 bases). The CDR3 runs to 15 residues. Germline values: CDR1 SNHLY, CDR2 FYNNEI. Trimming cost V 7 bases and J 6 bases, with 18 bases left between them.